Below, 14 T cell receptor beta chains from the same sample are listed, as sequenced in a study of prognosis after radiotherapy for stage I lung cancer. TCR beta CDR3 was amplified from genomic DNA by two-round multiplex PCR. For every TRBV and TRBJ gene, a specific primer was used in first-round PCR. TCRdb reprocessed the multiplex PCR reads via MiXCR and lists one record per CDR3 protein. The data hold approximately 20,000 distinct CDR3 sequences, with roughly 26% observed a single time. Sequencing used PBMCs, obtained before or after stereotactic body radiation therapy (not recorded which). The origin of the receptors is a donor aged 50 or older with non-small cell lung cancer.

This clonotype was counted at least ten times. The CDR3 here is CASSQAPRELYEQFF. CDR3 DNA sequence: TGTGCCAGCAGCCAAGCCCCGCGGGAGCTGTATGAGCAGTTCTTC. V usage is TRBV3-1 and J usage is TRBJ2-1, with 7 bases lining up with TRBD2. Per germline, CDR1 LGHDT and CDR2 YNNKEL (reference sequence). The length of the CDR3 is 15 residues. With V trimmed by 1 base and J by 8 bases, 8 bases remained unmatched.

There are many counts of this clonotype. This sequence joins TRBV20-1 and TRBJ2-1; no firm D call. This CDR3 spans 14 amino acids. Trimming left V 3 bases short and J 5 bases short, with 14 bases between. The germline CDR1 and CDR2 sequences are DFQATT and SNEGSKA (reference sequence). The CDR3 nucleotides read TGCAGTGCTAGCTCCGGACGGTTGCACAATGAGCAGTTCTTC. It specifies CSASSGRLHNEQFF.

This clonotype was picked up many times. The V and J genes are TRBV12-3 or TRBV12-4 and TRBJ2-3; no reliable D call. V lost 6 bases, J lost 3 bases, and 4 bases lay in between. CDR3 length equals 11 residues. This chain's CDR3 is CASRGTDTQYF. For the CDR3, the DNA is TGTGCCAGCAGGGGTACAGATACGCAGTATTTT.

This clonotype occurred many times. The genes are TRBV6-2 or TRBV6-3 and TRBJ2-5, with TRBD1 identical over 10 bases. V was clipped by 5 bases and J by 5 bases; unmatched bases: 5. The CDR3 totals 14 residues. Germline CDR1 MNHEY, CDR2 SVGEGT. As DNA, the CDR3 is TGTGCCAGCAGTAGACAGGGGGCATTTGAGACCCAGTACTTC. It translates to CASSRQGAFETQYF.

Points on this clonotype: A far larger clone is one base from this, pointing to a likely read error. The rearrangement joins TRBV6-6 to TRBJ1-2; D unresolved. Germline CDR1 reads MNHNY; CDR2 reads SVGAGI (reference sequence). The germline V and J ends were trimmed by 0 bases and 4 bases, with 15 bases remaining between them. The CDR3 has 16 amino acids. This chain's CDR3 is CASSYSSGGSSYGYTF. CDR3 nucleotides: TGTGCCAGCAGTTACTCGTCAGGAGGGAGCTCCTATGGCTACACCTTC.

This clonotype was found many times. CDR3 amino acids: CASSWGSSGNTIYF. CDR3 DNA sequence: TGTGCCAGCAGTTGGGGCAGCTCTGGAAACACCATATATTTT. V gene TRBV28 combines with J gene TRBJ1-3, with D possibly being TRBD1 (5 bases). The V end lost 4 bases, the J end lost 0 bases, and 7 bases lay between the germline ends. The CDR3 is 14 residues long. Germline V lookup: CDR1 MDHEN, CDR2 SYDVKM.

In the case of this clonotype: A far larger clone is just one base off, so this is likely a read error. The rearrangement uses TRBV7-2 and TRBJ1-2; D unclear. Germline CDR1 SGHTA, CDR2 FQGNSA. The CDR3 runs to 13 residues. The ends were cut back, 2 bases at V and 6 bases at J, with 10 bases in the middle. CDR3 nucleotides: TGTGCCAGCAGCTTACCATGGGGAGATGGCTACACCTTC. This encodes CASSLPWGDGYTF.

This clonotype has just one count. A far larger clone is a single base away, which makes a read error likely. V is TRBV2 and J is TRBJ2-1; D is unresolved. Looked up from germline, CDR1 is SNHLY and CDR2 is FYNNEI. V lost 4 bases and J lost 9, with 16 bases in between. This CDR3 is built from 14 residues. CDR3 sequence reads: CASSAIGSAREQFF. For the CDR3, the DNA is TGTGCCAGCAGTGCGATTGGGTCAGCTCGTGAGCAGTTCTTC.

Comments on this clonotype: Germline and junction disagree at one end, which may indicate a read error. The genes are TRBV19 and TRBJ2-7; D uncertain. This CDR3 contains 13 residues. Germline CDR1 is LNHDA and CDR2 is SQIVND (reference sequence). The CDR3 sequence is CASSNKATYEKYF. CDR3 bases: TGTGCCAGTAGTAATAAGGCCACCTACGAGAAGTACTTC.

This clonotype is medium-sized. The chain employs TRBV24-1 and TRBJ2-3; D uncertain. The CDR3 has 13 amino acids. Looked up from germline, CDR1 is KGHDR and CDR2 is SFDVKD. Trimming took 2 bases from V and 4 from J, leaving 6 bases between them. CDR3 DNA sequence: TGTGCCACCAGTGATTCCACATCAGATACGCAGTATTTT. It specifies CATSDSTSDTQYF.

A remark on this clonotype: Germline and junction disagree at one end, which may indicate a read error. The chain uses TRBV28 and TRBJ1-2; possible D gene TRBD1, 6 bases. Germline V lookup: CDR1 MDHEN, CDR2 SYDVKM. The CDR3 sequence is 14 residues long. CDR3 sequence reads: CASRPTGPFYVYTF. CDR3 in DNA: TGTGCCAGCAGACCAACAGGGCCCTTCTATGTCTACACCTTC.

In its sample, this clonotype was seen many times. This rearrangement joins TRBV20-1 to TRBJ1-1; D remains ambiguous. This CDR3 contains 12 residues. Germline assignment: CDR1 DFQATT and CDR2 SNEGSKA (reference sequence). V lost 4 bases and J lost 0, with 6 bases in between. This CDR3 reads CSANQLNTEAFF. CDR3 nucleotides: TGCAGTGCTAACCAGTTGAACACTGAAGCTTTCTTT.

This clonotype is medium-sized in the sample. J is TRBJ2-7 and V is TRBV3-1, with 9 nucleotides matching TRBD1. This CDR3 has 15 amino acids. With 2 bases clipped from V and 6 bases from J, the junction kept 8 bases outside the gene matches. The V gene's germline CDR1 is LGHDT and CDR2 YNNKEL (reference sequence). The CDR3 DNA reads TGTGCCAGCAGCCAATCGGGACAGGGTTTCTCCGAGCAGTACTTC. Protein sequence: CASSQSGQGFSEQYF.

This clonotype was seen repeatedly, ten times or more. This chain joins TRBV6-2 or TRBV6-3 and TRBJ2-7, with a possible D match to TRBD1 (5 bases). CDR1 MNHEY and CDR2 SVGEGT come from the germline V gene. Trimming removed 2 bases at V and 6 bases at J, with 11 bases between. The CDR3 loop spans 13 amino acids. The CDR3 region is CASSYGAGGEQYF. In nucleotides, the CDR3 is TGTGCCAGCAGTTACGGGGCTGGCGGCGAGCAGTACTTC.